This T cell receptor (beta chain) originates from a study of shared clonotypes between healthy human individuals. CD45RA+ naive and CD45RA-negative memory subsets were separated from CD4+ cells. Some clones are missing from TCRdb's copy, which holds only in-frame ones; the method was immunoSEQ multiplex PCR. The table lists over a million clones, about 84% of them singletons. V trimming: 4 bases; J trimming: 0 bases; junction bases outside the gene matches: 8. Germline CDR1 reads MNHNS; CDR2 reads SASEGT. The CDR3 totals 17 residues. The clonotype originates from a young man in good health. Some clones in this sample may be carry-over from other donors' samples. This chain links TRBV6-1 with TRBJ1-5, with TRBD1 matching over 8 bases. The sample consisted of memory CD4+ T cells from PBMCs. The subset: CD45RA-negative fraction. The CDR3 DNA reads TGTGCCAGCAGTGCCCCGGACAGGGTGAATAGCAATCAGCCCCAGCATTTT. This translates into CASSAPDRVNSNQPQHF.